The T cell receptor beta chain described here comes from a study of T cell responses to AZD1222 COVID-19 vaccine. General study findings and limits: Spike-spanning, vaccine-associated CD4 TCRs were dominant at 160-218 and 743-854.

As regards this clone: No antigen is known for it. This sample includes further DNA sequences coding for the same CDR3.

The repertoire was sequenced with immunoSEQ multiplex PCR; TCRdb's copy has only in-frame clones and lacks some. This table has roughly 58,000 clones, 80% to 90% appearing once. This CDR3 is built from 14 residues. Germline lookup yields CDR1 SGHRS and CDR2 YFSETQ. The V gene lost 0 bases and the J gene lost 6 bases, with 9 bases spanning the gap. The origin of this receptor is an adult who received the AZD1222 COVID-19 vaccine. The chain recombines TRBV5-1 with TRBJ2-2; D is ambiguous. Sequences were derived from peripheral blood, sampled 28 days after the second AZD1222 dose. CDR3 in amino acids: CASSLAGGAGELFF. The CDR3 bases are TGCGCCAGCAGCTTGGCGGGCGGAGCCGGGGAGCTGTTTTTT.